This T cell receptor beta chain comes out of a study of OX40 agonist ivuxolimab in advanced cancers. Profiled with immunoSEQ multiplex PCR; TCRdb holds only in-frame clones, not every one. The profile shows about 22,000 clones, roughly four fifths of them singletons. This CDR3 contains 15 residues. The germline gives CDR1 SGHKS, CDR2 YYEKEE (reference sequence). V gave up 3 bases and J gave up 0 bases; unmatched junction bases: 5. The chain joins TRBV5-5 to TRBJ2-7; 8 nucleotides agree with TRBD1. Sample: CD4+ or CD8+ T cells sorted from blood, taken in a trial of the OX40 agonist ivuxolimab. The sequence came from an adult with an advanced solid tumor such as melanoma, head and neck, liver or kidney cancer. The CDR3 spells CASSSGQGPSYEQYF. As DNA, the CDR3 is TGTGCCAGCAGCTCCGGACAGGGACCCTCCTACGAGCAGTACTTC.